These 27 T cell receptor beta chains share one sample of origin, sequenced in a study of cytomegalovirus exposure and HLA in healthy donors. PCR involved 60 Vbeta and 13 Jbeta primers. Sequenced by immunoSEQ multiplex PCR; TCRdb stores in-frame clones only, minus some. The sample consists of some 150,000 clones, about 60% of them appearing once. Sample: PBMCs. These receptors all come from a woman aged 55-70 years in good health and CMV-seropositive.

The J gene is TRBJ1-1, the V gene TRBV2; unclear D gene. V shed 3 bases and J shed 4 bases, with 12 bases lying between them. Per the germline V gene, CDR1 is SNHLY and CDR2 is FYNNEI. CDR3 length: 14 amino acids. The CDR3 here is CASSELGRRTEAFF. The CDR3 bases are TGTGCCAGCAGTGAGCTAGGGAGGCGCACTGAAGCTTTCTTT.

This clone was detected only a few times. The V and J genes are TRBV28 and TRBJ2-1, with TRBD2 identical over 11 bases. In germline, CDR1 is MDHEN, CDR2 SYDVKM. This CDR3 region has 16 residues. Germline trimming cut 6 bases from V and 1 base from J; bases unmatched to any gene: 5. The CDR3 region is CASRSGLAGSYNEQFF. The CDR3, as DNA: TGTGCCAGCAGATCTGGACTAGCGGGTTCCTACAATGAGCAGTTCTTC. The complete variable domain, with remaining parts taken from reference TRBV28 and TRBJ2-1, reads DVKVTQSSRYLVKRTGEKVFLECVQDMDHENMFWYRQDPGLGLRLIYFSYDVKMKEKGDIPEGYSVSREKKERFSLILESASTNQTSMYLCASRSGLAGSYNEQFFGPGTRLTVL.

This clone has more than one count but fewer than ten. This rearrangement joins TRBV6-5 to TRBJ2-3, with a weak D call TRBD1 (6 bases). The V gene lost 4 bases and the J gene lost 2 bases, with 13 bases spanning the gap. The CDR3 has 15 residues. CDR1 is MNHEY, CDR2 SVGAGI, per germline. The CDR3 loop reads CASSFAGAPTDTQYF. Written as DNA, the CDR3 is TGTGCCAGCAGTTTTGCAGGGGCACCCACAGATACGCAGTATTTT.

The chain carries TRBV5-1 and TRBJ2-6, with 7 bases lining up with TRBD1. Germline CDR1 reads SGHRS; CDR2 reads YFSETQ. The CDR3 is 18 amino acids. The J segment lost 0 bases and the V segment lost 4 bases, leaving 10 bases of the junction unmatched. In nucleotides, the CDR3 is TGCGCCAGCAGCCCCGCAGGGGGAAGTTACTCTGGGGCCAACGTCCTGACTTTC. It is translated as CASSPAGGSYSGANVLTF.

This clone occurred once. This chain joins TRBV19 and TRBJ1-5, with a tentative D call TRBD1 (6 bases). Between the trimmed V and J ends, which lost 3 bases and 0 bases, there was a span of 12 bases. From germline, CDR1 is LNHDA and CDR2 SQIVND (reference sequence). This CDR3 has 16 amino acids. CDR3 loop: CASSISGTHSNQPQHF. The CDR3 DNA reads TGTGCCAGTAGTATTAGCGGGACACATAGCAATCAGCCCCAGCATTTT.

This clone is a singleton in its sample. Germline and junction disagree at one end, which may indicate a read error. This sequence joins TRBV28 and TRBJ1-2, with D maybe TRBD1 (5 bases). This CDR3 spans 14 amino acids. Germline V gene sequence: CDR1 MDHEN, CDR2 SYDVKM. Here the CDR3 DNA reads TGTGCCCGCAGTTCCCCGCAGGGTATCTATGGCTACACCTTC. Its translation: CARSSPQGIYGYTF.

The J gene is TRBJ2-3, the V gene TRBV4-1; TRBD2 matches 13 bases. CDR3 size: 18 residues. The V and J ends lost 4 bases and 1 base, in that order; junction bases with no gene match: 8. Germline CDR1 reads MGHRA; CDR2 reads YSYEKL. The CDR3 region is CASSPTSGRAIGTDTQYF. The CDR3 DNA sequence: TGCGCCAGCAGCCCTACTAGCGGGAGGGCCATTGGCACAGATACGCAGTATTTT.

The V and J genes are TRBV27 and TRBJ1-4, with D perhaps matching TRBD1 (5 bases). Trimming left V 3 bases short and J 5 bases short, with 13 bases between. The CDR3 sequence is 15 residues long. In germline, CDR1 is MNHEY, CDR2 SMNVEV (reference sequence). CDR3 amino acids: CASSFSEGRNEKLFF. DNA for the CDR3: TGTGCCAGCAGTTTCTCGGAGGGGAGAAATGAAAAACTGTTTTTT.

V and J are TRBV7-2 and TRBJ2-7, with D perhaps TRBD2 (6 bases). Germline loops: CDR1 SGHTA, CDR2 FQGNSA. The CDR3 loop spans 18 amino acids. V was trimmed by 5 bases and J by 2 bases, leaving 25 bases between them. The chain's CDR3 is CASSLRPRGGDVPYEQYF. Here the CDR3 DNA reads TGTGCCAGCAGCCTCCGCCCCCGGGGCGGGGACGTCCCCTACGAGCAGTACTTC.

The rearrangement joins TRBV27 to TRBJ2-7, with a weak D call TRBD2 (6 bases). Germline values: CDR1 MNHEY, CDR2 SMNVEV (reference sequence). There are 15 residues in the CDR3. V shed 3 bases and J shed 2 bases, with 14 bases lying between them. CDR3 bases: TGTGCCAGCAGTTTGGGCCTCGGAGGGCCCTACGAGCAGTACTTC. Translated, it gives CASSLGLGGPYEQYF.

The rearrangement links TRBV5-6 to TRBJ2-3, with 11 positions matching TRBD2. The CDR3 length is 16 residues. The ends lost 7 bases at V and 4 bases at J; junction bases unmatched: 11. Looked up from germline, CDR1 is SGHDT and CDR2 is YYEEEE. The CDR3 here is CASAGPTSGSADTQYF. CDR3 bases: TGTGCCAGCGCTGGCCCAACTAGCGGGAGCGCAGATACGCAGTATTTT.

This sequence joins TRBV5-5 and TRBJ2-4; D ambiguous. There are 11 residues in the CDR3. Germline lookup yields CDR1 SGHKS and CDR2 YYEKEE (reference sequence). V gave up 5 bases and J gave up 6 bases, with 6 bases separating them. CDR3: CASSFRNIQYF. Here the CDR3 DNA reads TGTGCCAGCAGTTTTAGAAACATTCAGTACTTC. The entire variable domain, with the rest obtained from reference TRBV5-5 and TRBJ2-4, is as follows: DAGVTQSPTHLIKTRGQQVTLRCSPISGHKSVSWYQQVLGQGPQFIFQYYEKEERGRGNFPDRFSARQFPNYSSELNVNALLLGDSALYLCASSFRNIQYFGAGTRLSVL.

The chain recombines TRBV30 with TRBJ1-6; 10 bases match TRBD1. The CDR3 contains 13 residues. The germline V gene has CDR1 GTSNPN and CDR2 SVGIG (reference sequence). Losses at the gene ends were 4 bases for V and 10 bases for J; bases not matched to a gene: 4. This CDR3 reads CAWTGQGKSPLHF. The CDR3 bases are TGTGCCTGGACGGGACAGGGGAAATCACCCCTCCACTTT.

The chain combines TRBV5-1 with TRBJ2-1; TRBD1 agrees at 9 bases. Germline values: CDR1 SGHRS, CDR2 YFSETQ. V trimming: 5 bases; J trimming: 2 bases; junction bases outside the gene matches: 5. This CDR3 has 15 amino acids. The CDR3: CASRGQGDTYNEQFF. The CDR3 region has the DNA TGCGCCAGCAGGGGACAGGGAGATACCTACAATGAGCAGTTCTTC.

The chain carries TRBV11-2 and TRBJ1-3; weak D call: TRBD1 (5 bases). This CDR3 has 16 residues. The germline gives CDR1 SGHAT, CDR2 FQNNGV. Trimming removed 1 base from V and 4 bases from J, with 14 bases in between. The CDR3 here is CASSLARGGVGNTIYF. The CDR3 coding sequence is TGTGCCAGCAGCTTAGCCCGGGGAGGGGTAGGAAACACCATATATTTT. Full variable domain (outside the CDR3, taken from reference TRBV11-2 and TRBJ1-3): EAGVAQSPRYKIIEKRQSVAFWCNPISGHATLYWYQQILGQGPKLLIQFQNNGVVDDSQLPKDRFSAERLKGVDSTLKIQPAKLEDSAVYLCASSLARGGVGNTIYFGEGSWLTVV.

This clone was counted between two and nine times. The chain employs TRBV7-9 and TRBJ1-2, with 7 bases aligning to TRBD1. Germline CDR1 reads SEHNR; CDR2 reads FQNEAQ (reference sequence). CDR3 length: 14 residues. The ends lost 3 bases at V and 4 bases at J; junction bases unmatched: 5. DNA for the CDR3: TGTGCCAGCAGCTTTTCAGACAGGGTCTATGGCTACACCTTC. Encoded protein: CASSFSDRVYGYTF.

This clone was recorded a few times. The chain carries TRBV7-6 and TRBJ2-3; 7 bases fit TRBD2. The CDR3 has 14 amino acids. CDR1 and CDR2 (germline): SGHVS, FNYEAQ. V trimming: 3 bases; J trimming: 3 bases; junction bases outside the gene matches: 3. The CDR3 spells CASSFGRTTDTQYF. The CDR3 region has the DNA TGTGCCAGCAGCTTCGGGAGGACGACAGATACGCAGTATTTT.

The chain couples TRBV28 to TRBJ1-4; maybe TRBD1 (5 bases). Deletions cut 9 bases from V and 10 bases from J, with 15 bases between. The CDR3 has 12 residues. Looked up from germline, CDR1 is MDHEN and CDR2 is SYDVKM. The CDR3 DNA is TGTGCCAGTGAAGGGGAGGGTGGAAAACTGTTTTTT. Translating gives CASEGEGGKLFF.

This chain joins TRBV5-1 and TRBJ2-5; possibly TRBD2 for D (5 bases). The better agreement between TRBJ2-7 and the DNA end casts doubt on the J call. The CDR3 is 13 residues long. Germline lookup yields CDR1 SGHRS and CDR2 YFSETQ. CDR3 in DNA: TGCGCCAGCAGCTTGGATATACTAGGCGAGCAGTACTTC. Amino acid sequence: CASSLDILGEQYF.

This clone has more than one count but fewer than ten. The chain is built from TRBV7-6 and TRBJ2-1, with 9 bases aligning to TRBD1. V shed 4 bases, J shed 5 bases, and the junction held 3 bases outside the gene matches. CDR1 is SGHVS, CDR2 FNYEAQ, per germline. The CDR3 has 14 amino acids. The CDR3 nucleotides read TGTGCCAGCAGCTCGACAGGGGGAAACAATGAGCAGTTCTTC. Amino acids: CASSSTGGNNEQFF.

This chain connects TRBV28 to TRBJ1-2; D ambiguous. V was pared by 7 bases and J by 4 bases, with 19 bases between. Germline V gene sequence: CDR1 MDHEN, CDR2 SYDVKM. The CDR3 loop spans 15 amino acids. For the CDR3, the DNA is TGTGCCAGCAACGAAAGGCCCAACCAGCGCTATGGCTACACCTTC. This translates into CASNERPNQRYGYTF.

The CDR3 here is CASSPGGTGEYEQYF. DNA for the CDR3: TGTGCCAGCAGCCCAGGGGGGACAGGGGAGTACGAGCAGTACTTC. The V call is TRBV13, the J call TRBJ2-7; 10 bases fit TRBD1. The ends lost 5 bases at V and 4 bases at J; junction bases unmatched: 8. The germline V gene has CDR1 PRHDT and CDR2 FYEKMQ (reference sequence). The CDR3 contains 15 residues. The full variable domain, rest sourced from reference TRBV13 and TRBJ2-7, is AAGVIQSPRHLIKEKRETATLKCYPIPRHDTVYWYQQGPGQDPQFLISFYEKMQSDKGSIPDRFSAQQFSDYHSELNMSSLELGDSALYFCASSPGGTGEYEQYFGPGTRLTVT.

This clone was seen a handful of times. This chain connects TRBV14 to TRBJ1-3, with 9 bases fitting TRBD1. This CDR3 spans 22 amino acids. J was trimmed by 0 bases and V by 2 bases; bases with no gene match: 20. The V gene's germline CDR1 is SGHDN and CDR2 FVKESK. CDR3: CASSQPEGYRGPLTYSGNTIYF. Here the CDR3 DNA reads TGTGCCAGCAGCCAACCTGAGGGATACAGGGGGCCGCTCACCTACTCTGGAAACACCATATATTTT.

V and J are TRBV5-5 and TRBJ2-1; TRBD2 matches at 11 bases. The CDR3 runs to 16 residues. V gave up 4 bases and J gave up 2 bases; unmatched junction bases: 5. CDR1 and CDR2 (germline): SGHKS, YYEKEE (reference sequence). The CDR3 coding sequence is TGTGCCAGCAGCAAGGGACTAGCGGCAACCTACAATGAGCAGTTCTTC. This sequence encodes CASSKGLAATYNEQFF.

This chain links TRBV9 with TRBJ1-5; 8 bases map to TRBD1. V was clipped by 0 bases and J by 6 bases; unmatched bases: 2. Per germline, CDR1 SGDLS and CDR2 YYNGEE. The CDR3 has 14 amino acids. The CDR3 sequence: CASSVAGGLQPQHF. The CDR3 nucleotides read TGTGCCAGCAGCGTAGCAGGGGGCCTTCAGCCCCAGCATTTT.

The chain employs TRBV4-2 and TRBJ2-1; 11 nucleotides match TRBD2. V shed 4 bases and J 4 bases; nucleotides not matched to a gene: 9. The CDR3 has 17 residues. Germline-derived CDR1 and CDR2 are LGHNA and YNFKEQ. The chain's CDR3 is CASSRADSGRGYNEQFF. In DNA form, the CDR3 reads TGTGCCAGCAGCCGCGCGGATAGCGGGAGGGGGTACAATGAGCAGTTCTTC.

This clone was counted a few times. The V gene is TRBV28, the J gene TRBJ2-4, with 9 bases aligning to TRBD2. Germline V CDR1 and CDR2: MDHEN, SYDVKM. The length of the CDR3 is 16 residues. V was pared by 5 bases and J by 9 bases, with 14 bases of the junction left unmatched. The CDR3 is CASSTAPGLARSIQYF. DNA of the CDR3: TGTGCCAGCAGTACGGCCCCCGGACTAGCGAGGAGCATTCAGTACTTC.